The 3 T cell receptor beta chains below come from one sample, sequenced in a study of monozygotic twins with inflammatory bowel disease (dated by TCRdb to between 2018 and 2020). Library creation used 5' RACE. The sequencer listed for this sample is Illumina HiSeq 2500. Each CDR3 protein sequence appears as one entry after TCRdb reprocessed the reads, and no DNA is included. The sample table gives about 150,000 distinct CDR3 sequences. The ten biggest clones cover 1% to 1.5% of the sample. The sequenced sample consisted of blood. The receptor source for this set is a human donor with ulcerative colitis or Crohn's disease, or a healthy co-twin of an affected twin (not recorded which).

J is TRBJ2-7 and V is TRBV20-1; TCRdb names TRBD2, which stays unverified in the absence of DNA. CDR3 length: 18 residues. The V gene's germline CDR1 is DFQATT and CDR2 SNEGSKA (reference sequence). CDR3 residues: CSARDPGSGNSVLYEQYF.

J is TRBJ1-4 and V is TRBV14. Germline CDR1 and CDR2: SGHDN and FVKESK. The CDR3 runs 16 residues. The CDR3 is CASSQDLQATNEKLFF.

This chain connects TRBV7-6 to TRBJ1-4; the TCRdb D gene call, TRBD1, has no DNA to confirm it. The CDR3 loop spans 16 amino acids. CDR1 SGHVS and CDR2 FNYEAQ come from the germline V gene. The CDR3 protein is CASSRGLLGDNEKLFF.